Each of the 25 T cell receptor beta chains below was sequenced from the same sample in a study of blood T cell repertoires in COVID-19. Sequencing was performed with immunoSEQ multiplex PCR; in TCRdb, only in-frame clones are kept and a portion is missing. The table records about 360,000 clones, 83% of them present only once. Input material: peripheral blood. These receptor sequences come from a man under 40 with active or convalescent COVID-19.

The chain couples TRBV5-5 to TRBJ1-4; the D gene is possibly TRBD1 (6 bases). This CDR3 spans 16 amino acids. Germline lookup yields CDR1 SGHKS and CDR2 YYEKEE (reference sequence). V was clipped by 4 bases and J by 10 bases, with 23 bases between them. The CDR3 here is CASSRTTGLRIGKLFF. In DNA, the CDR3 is TGTGCCAGCAGCCGTACTACAGGGCTGAGGATTGGAAAACTGTTTTTT.

CDR3 nucleotides: TGCAGCGTCGAGCCACCCGGGACTTACTACACCTGGGACAATGAGCAGTTCTTC. Its protein product is CSVEPPGTYYTWDNEQFF. This chain connects TRBV29-1 to TRBJ2-1, with D maybe TRBD2 (6 bases). Trimming cost V 6 bases and J 5 bases, with 29 bases left between them. The CDR3 has 18 amino acids. The germline CDR1 and CDR2 sequences are SQVTM and ANQGSEA.

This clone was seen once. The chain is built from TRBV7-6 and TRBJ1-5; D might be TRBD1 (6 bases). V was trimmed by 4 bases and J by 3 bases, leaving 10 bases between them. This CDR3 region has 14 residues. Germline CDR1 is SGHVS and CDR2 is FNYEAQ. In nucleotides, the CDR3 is TGTGCCAGCAGCTCAGGGGCAGACAATCAGCCCCAGCATTTT. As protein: CASSSGADNQPQHF.

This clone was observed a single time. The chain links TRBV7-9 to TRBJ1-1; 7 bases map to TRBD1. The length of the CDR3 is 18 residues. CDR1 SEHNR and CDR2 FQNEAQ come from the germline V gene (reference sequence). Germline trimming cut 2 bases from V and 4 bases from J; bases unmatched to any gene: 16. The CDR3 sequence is CASSLSKRRGRRSTEAFF. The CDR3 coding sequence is TGTGCCAGCAGCTTAAGTAAGAGGAGGGGGCGTAGGTCCACTGAAGCTTTCTTT.

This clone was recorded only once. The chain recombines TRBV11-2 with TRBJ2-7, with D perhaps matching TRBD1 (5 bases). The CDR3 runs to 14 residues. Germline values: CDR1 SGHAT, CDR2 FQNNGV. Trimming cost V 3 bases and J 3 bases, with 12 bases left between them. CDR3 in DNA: TGTGCCAGCAGCTTGGCAGGGTTGGGCTACGAGCAGTACTTC. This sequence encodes CASSLAGLGYEQYF.

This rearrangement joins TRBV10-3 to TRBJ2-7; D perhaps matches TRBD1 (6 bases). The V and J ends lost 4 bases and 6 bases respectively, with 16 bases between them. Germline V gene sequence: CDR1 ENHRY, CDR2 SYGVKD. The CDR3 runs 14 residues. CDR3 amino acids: CAISADSLSSEQYF. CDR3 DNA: TGTGCCATCAGTGCGGACAGCCTTTCGAGCGAGCAGTACTTC.

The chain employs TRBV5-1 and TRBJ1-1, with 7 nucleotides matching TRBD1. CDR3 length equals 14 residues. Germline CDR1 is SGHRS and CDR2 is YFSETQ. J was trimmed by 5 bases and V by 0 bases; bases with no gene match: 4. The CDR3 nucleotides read TGCGCCAGCAGCTTGGACTACAGGGGTACTGAAGCTTTCTTT. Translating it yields CASSLDYRGTEAFF. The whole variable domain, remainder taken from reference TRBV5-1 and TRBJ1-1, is KAGVTQTPRYLIKTRGQQVTLSCSPISGHRSVSWYQQTPGQGLQFLFEYFSETQRNKGNFPGRFSGRQFSNSRSEMNVSTLELGDSALYLCASSLDYRGTEAFFGQGTRLTVV.

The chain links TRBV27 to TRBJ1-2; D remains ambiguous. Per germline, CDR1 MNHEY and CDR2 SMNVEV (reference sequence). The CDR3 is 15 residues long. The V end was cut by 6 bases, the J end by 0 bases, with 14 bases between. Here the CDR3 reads CASSPMQAANYGYTF. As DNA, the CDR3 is TGTGCCAGCAGCCCCATGCAGGCAGCTAACTATGGCTACACCTTC.

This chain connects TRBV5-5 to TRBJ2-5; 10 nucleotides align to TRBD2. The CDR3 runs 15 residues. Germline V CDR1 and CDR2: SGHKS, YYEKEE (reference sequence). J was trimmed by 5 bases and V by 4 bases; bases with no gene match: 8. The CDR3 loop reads CASSPLAGAGETQYF. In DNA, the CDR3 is TGTGCCAGCAGCCCGCTAGCGGGGGCTGGGGAGACCCAGTACTTC. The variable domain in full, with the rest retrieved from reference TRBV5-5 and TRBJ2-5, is DAGVTQSPTHLIKTRGQQVTLRCSPISGHKSVSWYQQVLGQGPQFIFQYYEKEERGRGNFPDRFSARQFPNYSSELNVNALLLGDSALYLCASSPLAGAGETQYFGPGTRLLVL.

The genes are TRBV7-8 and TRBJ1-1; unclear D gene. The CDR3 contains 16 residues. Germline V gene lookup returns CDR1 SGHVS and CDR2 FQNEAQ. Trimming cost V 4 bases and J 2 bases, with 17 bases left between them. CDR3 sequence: CASSSKQGVTNTEAFF. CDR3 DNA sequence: TGTGCCAGCAGCTCTAAACAAGGAGTTACTAACACTGAAGCTTTCTTT.

CDR3 DNA: TGTGCCACCTTAGGTGCAGGGGGCGTCGAGCAGTACTTC. It specifies CATLGAGGVEQYF. J is TRBJ2-7 and V is TRBV2; TRBD1 aligns across 8 bases. The junction had 11 bases not matched to a gene; V was cut back by 10 bases and J by 6 bases. Germline values: CDR1 SNHLY, CDR2 FYNNEI. The CDR3 extends over 13 amino acids.

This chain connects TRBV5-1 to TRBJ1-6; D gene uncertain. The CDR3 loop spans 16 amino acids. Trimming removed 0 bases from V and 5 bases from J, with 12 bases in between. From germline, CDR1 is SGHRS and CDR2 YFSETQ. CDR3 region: CASSLAPADNNSPLHF. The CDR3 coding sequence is TGCGCCAGCAGCTTGGCCCCGGCGGATAATAATTCACCCCTCCACTTT.

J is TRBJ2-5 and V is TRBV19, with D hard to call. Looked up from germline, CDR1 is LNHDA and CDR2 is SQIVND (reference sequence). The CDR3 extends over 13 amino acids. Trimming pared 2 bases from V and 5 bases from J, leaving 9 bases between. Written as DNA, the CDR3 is TGTGCCAGTAGTATACGCCTCCGGGAGACCCAGTACTTC. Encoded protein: CASSIRLRETQYF.

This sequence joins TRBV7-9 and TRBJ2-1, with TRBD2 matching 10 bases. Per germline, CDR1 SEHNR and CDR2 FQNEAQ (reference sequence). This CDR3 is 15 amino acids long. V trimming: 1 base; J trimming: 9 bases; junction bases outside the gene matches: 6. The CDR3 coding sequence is TGTGCCAGCAGCTTAGTACCAGCGGGAGGGGGTGAGCAGTTCTTC. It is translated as CASSLVPAGGGEQFF.

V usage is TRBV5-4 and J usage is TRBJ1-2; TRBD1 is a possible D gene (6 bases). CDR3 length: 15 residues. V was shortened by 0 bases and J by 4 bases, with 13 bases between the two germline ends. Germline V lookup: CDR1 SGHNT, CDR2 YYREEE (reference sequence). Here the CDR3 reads CASSLVQGHVYGYTF. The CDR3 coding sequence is TGTGCCAGCAGCTTGGTTCAGGGGCACGTCTATGGCTACACCTTC.

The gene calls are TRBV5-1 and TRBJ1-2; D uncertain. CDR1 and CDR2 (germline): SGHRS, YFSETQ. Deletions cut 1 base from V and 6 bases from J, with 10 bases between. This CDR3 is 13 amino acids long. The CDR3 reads CASSLRGDHGYTF. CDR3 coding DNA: TGCGCCAGCAGCTTGCGCGGAGATCATGGCTACACCTTC.

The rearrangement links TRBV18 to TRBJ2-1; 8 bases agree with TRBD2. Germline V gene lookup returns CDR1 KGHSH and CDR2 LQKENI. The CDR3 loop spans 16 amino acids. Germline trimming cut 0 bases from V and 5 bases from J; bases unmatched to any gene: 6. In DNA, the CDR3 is TGTGCCAGCTCACCACCTTCTAGCGGGTGGGACAATGAGCAGTTCTTC. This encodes CASSPPSSGWDNEQFF.

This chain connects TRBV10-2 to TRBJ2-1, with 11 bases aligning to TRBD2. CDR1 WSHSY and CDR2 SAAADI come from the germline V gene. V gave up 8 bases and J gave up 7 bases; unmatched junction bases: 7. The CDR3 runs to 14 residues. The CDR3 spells CASGIAGGLNEQFF. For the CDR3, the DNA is TGCGCCAGCGGAATAGCGGGAGGGCTTAATGAGCAGTTCTTC.

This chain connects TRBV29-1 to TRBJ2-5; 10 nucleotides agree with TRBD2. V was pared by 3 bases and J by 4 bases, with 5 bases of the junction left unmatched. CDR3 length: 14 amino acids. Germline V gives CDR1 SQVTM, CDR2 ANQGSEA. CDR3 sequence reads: CSVEASGSPETQYF. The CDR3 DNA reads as TGCAGCGTTGAGGCTAGCGGGAGCCCAGAGACCCAGTACTTC.

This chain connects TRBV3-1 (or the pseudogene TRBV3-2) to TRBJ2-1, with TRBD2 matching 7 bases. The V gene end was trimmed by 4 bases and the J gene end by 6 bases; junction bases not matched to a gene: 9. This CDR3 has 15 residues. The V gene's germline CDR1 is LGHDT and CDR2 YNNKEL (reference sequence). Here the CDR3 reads CASSPLAGAGNEQFF. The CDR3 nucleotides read TGTGCCAGCAGCCCCCTCGCGGGAGCCGGCAATGAGCAGTTCTTC.

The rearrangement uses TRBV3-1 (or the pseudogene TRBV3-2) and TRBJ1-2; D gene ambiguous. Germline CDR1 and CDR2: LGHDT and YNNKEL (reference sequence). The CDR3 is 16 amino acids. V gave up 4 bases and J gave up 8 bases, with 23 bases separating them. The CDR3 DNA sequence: TGTGCCAGCAGCCCTTCTGGTCGCGTCCCATTGGAGGGCTACACCTTC. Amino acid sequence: CASSPSGRVPLEGYTF.

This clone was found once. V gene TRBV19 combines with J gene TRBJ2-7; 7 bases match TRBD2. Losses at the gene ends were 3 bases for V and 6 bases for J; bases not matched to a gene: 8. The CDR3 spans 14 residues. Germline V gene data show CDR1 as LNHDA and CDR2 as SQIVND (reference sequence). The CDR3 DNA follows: TGTGCCAGTAGTATCCGGGGAGGGAGCGGCGAGCAGTACTTC. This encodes CASSIRGGSGEQYF.

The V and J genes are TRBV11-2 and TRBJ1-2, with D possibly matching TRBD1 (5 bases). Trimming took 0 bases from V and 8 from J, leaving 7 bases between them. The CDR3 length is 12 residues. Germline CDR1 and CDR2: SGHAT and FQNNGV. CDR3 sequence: CASSLDRGGYTF. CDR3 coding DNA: TGTGCCAGCAGCTTAGATAGGGGCGGCTACACCTTC.

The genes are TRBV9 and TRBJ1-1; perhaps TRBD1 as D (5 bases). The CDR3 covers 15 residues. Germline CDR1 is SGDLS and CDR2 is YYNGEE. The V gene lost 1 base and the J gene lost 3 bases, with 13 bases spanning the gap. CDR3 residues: CASSVTGWMDTEAFF. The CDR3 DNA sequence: TGTGCCAGCAGCGTAACAGGCTGGATGGACACTGAAGCTTTCTTT. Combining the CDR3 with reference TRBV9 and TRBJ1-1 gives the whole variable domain DSGVTQTPKHLITATGQRVTLRCSPRSGDLSVYWYQQSLDQGLQFLIQYYNGEERAKGNILERFSAQQFPDLHSELNLSSLELGDSALYFCASSVTGWMDTEAFFGQGTRLTVV.

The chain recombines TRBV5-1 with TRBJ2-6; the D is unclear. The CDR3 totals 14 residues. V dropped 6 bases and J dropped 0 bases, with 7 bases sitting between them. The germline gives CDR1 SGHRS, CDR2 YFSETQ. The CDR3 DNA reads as TGCGCCAGCAAGTCTAGCTCTGGGGCCAACGTCCTGACTTTC. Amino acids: CASKSSSGANVLTF.